The T cell receptor beta chain described here comes from a study of cytomegalovirus exposure and HLA in healthy donors. In the study overall: As released early, the data held around 80 million unique TCRs from HLA-typed donors.

Missing from this donor's record is the CMV serostatus. Germline trimming cut 1 base from V and 7 bases from J; bases unmatched to any gene: 6. CDR3 size: 15 residues. The germline V gene encodes CDR1 SGHRS and CDR2 YFSETQ. This clone has a handful of counts. The antigen is not known. In the PCR, 60 Vbeta and 13 Jbeta primers were used. Here immunoSEQ multiplex PCR was the method, and the copy in TCRdb shows in-frame clones only, minus some. The sample yields around 40,000 clones, 50% to 75% seen once. General study results and limits: Presence/absence analyses treated sequencing depth as roughly uniform across donors.

J is TRBJ2-1 and V is TRBV5-1, with 9 bases that match TRBD1. Sequenced input: PBMCs. This clonotype was sampled from a human donor in good health. The CDR3 sequence: CASSLWGQGPNEQFF. The CDR3, as DNA: TGCGCCAGCAGCTTGTGGGGACAGGGTCCGAATGAGCAGTTCTTC.